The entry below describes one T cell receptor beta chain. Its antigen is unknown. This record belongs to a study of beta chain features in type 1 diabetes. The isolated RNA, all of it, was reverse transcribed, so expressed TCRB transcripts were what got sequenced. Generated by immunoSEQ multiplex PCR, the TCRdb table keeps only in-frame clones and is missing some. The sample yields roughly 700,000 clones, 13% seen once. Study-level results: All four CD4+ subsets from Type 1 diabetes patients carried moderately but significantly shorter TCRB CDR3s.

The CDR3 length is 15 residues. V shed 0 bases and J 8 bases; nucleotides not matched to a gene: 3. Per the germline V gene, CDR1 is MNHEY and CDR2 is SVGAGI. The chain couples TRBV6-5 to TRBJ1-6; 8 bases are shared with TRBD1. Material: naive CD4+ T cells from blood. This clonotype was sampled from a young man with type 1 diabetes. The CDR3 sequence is CASSYSVTGDSPLHF. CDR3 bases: TGTGCCAGCAGTTACTCTGTGACAGGGGATTCACCCCTCCACTTT.